The sequence of this T cell receptor beta chain was determined in a study of cytomegalovirus exposure and HLA in healthy donors (dated by TCRdb to the late 2010s). For the study in its entirety: According to a later analysis, the approximately 120 validation repertoires were produced on the same platform as the approximately 610 repertoires of the first cohort. The study aimed to test whether signatures of past pathogen exposure could be identified by cataloging public T cell receptors. In addition to the first cohort of about 650 subjects, a separate validation cohort of around 110 different subjects was used. High-throughput TCR immunosequencing, statistical association of individual TCRs with disease status, and machine learning were combined to predict cytomegalovirus infection status. Here is what the overall study found, with its caveats: Most TCR sequences were observed very rarely across donors, whereas some public TCRs were present in many individuals. The study gave a list of 150 to 200 TCR beta chains associated with cytomegalovirus. In vitro tests confirmed that three of the cytomegalovirus-associated TCR beta chains recognize cytomegalovirus antigens. In a later analysis, TCRs clustered in the first cohort were found to also tend to co-occur in the approximately 120 validation repertoires, with approximately 95% of cluster scores above 0. The authors suggested that the approach could potentially be extended to other disease states and immunological phenotypes. The classifier was reported to diagnose cytomegalovirus status with high specificity and sensitivity in both the original cohort and the validation cohort. A later analysis had no HLA typing for the validation cohort, so co-occurrence there was scored across all 120 or so repertoires.

The protocol used for the library was the immunoSEQ multiplex PCR assay. The source study handled its data this way. A statistical classification framework was built to diagnose cytomegalovirus status from the catalog of TCR beta chain sequences. TCRdb's version of the immuneACCESS table is confined to in-frame rearrangements and falls short of the full clone set. An unresolved V gene accounts for under half of the shortfall where checked; the remainder is of unknown origin. V and J calls and clone size are given by that table; D and trimming were obtained from the DNA. Here the sample has 330,000 or so clones; roughly 90% occur a single time. Around 0.8% of the sample is taken by the ten largest. For this clone: The specificity of this receptor is unknown. No base quality information exists; no much larger clone differs at one position.

The donors belonged to the validation cohort of approximately 130 subjects, which was separate from the approximately 700-subject first cohort. Trimming leaves V shorter by 1 base and J shorter by 7 bases, with the junction holding 4 bases beyond the gene matches. CDR1 and CDR2 were assigned from the germline V gene as SGDLS and YYNGEE. The CDR3 numbers 14 residues from cysteine through phenylalanine. The DNA shown is the 42-base CDR3, in frame from base 1. The sequence links TRBV9 to TRBJ2-1, with 8 bases aligning to TRBD2. Sample: PBMCs. The clonotype originates from a woman between 18 and 29 years old in good health and CMV-seronegative. Here the CDR3 is given as CASSVSLAGNEQFF. The nucleotide sequence reads TGTGCCAGCAGCGTATCTCTAGCGGGTAATGAGCAGTTCTTC.